These 17 T cell receptor beta chains originate from one sample sequenced in a study of OX40 agonist ivuxolimab in advanced cancers. The method was immunoSEQ multiplex PCR; TCRdb's version includes in-frame clones alone and lacks a portion of them. Of approximately 50,000 clones in the sample, about four fifths are singletons; the top ten hold roughly 2.5%. The specimen was CD4+ or CD8+ T cells sorted from blood, collected in a trial of the OX40 agonist ivuxolimab. These receptors were collected from an adult with an advanced solid tumor such as melanoma, head and neck, liver or kidney cancer.

The CDR3 DNA sequence: TGTGCCAGCAGTCCCCGCGGGACTAGCGGGAGGTATGAGCAGTTCTTC. Its translation is CASSPRGTSGRYEQFF. V usage is TRBV27 and J usage is TRBJ2-1, with TRBD2 matching over 15 bases. The germline V gene has CDR1 MNHEY and CDR2 SMNVEV (reference sequence). Losses at the gene ends were 5 bases for V and 8 bases for J; bases not matched to a gene: 7. The CDR3 spans 16 residues.

V and J are TRBV5-4 and TRBJ1-4, with 9 bases that match TRBD1. CDR3 size: 15 residues. The V gene's germline CDR1 is SGHNT and CDR2 YYREEE (reference sequence). Losses at the gene ends were 0 bases for V and 5 bases for J; bases not matched to a gene: 2. This chain's CDR3 is CASSLGQGVNEKLFF. Written as DNA, the CDR3 is TGTGCCAGCAGCTTGGGACAGGGGGTGAATGAAAAACTGTTTTTT.

The V call is TRBV28, the J call TRBJ1-3, with 7 positions matching TRBD1. The ends lost 5 bases at V and 6 bases at J; junction bases unmatched: 10. The germline V gene has CDR1 MDHEN and CDR2 SYDVKM. This CDR3 has 15 residues. CDR3 coding DNA: TGTGCCAGCAGTGGAGACAGGGCCTGGGAAAACACCATATATTTT. This translates into CASSGDRAWENTIYF.

This chain joins TRBV12-5 and TRBJ1-1; TRBD1 matches at 8 bases. CDR1 and CDR2 (germline): LGHNT, FRNRAP. The CDR3 contains 15 residues. Trimming took 5 bases from V and 4 from J; bases not matched to a gene: 9. The CDR3 here is CASGAHQGAGTEAFF. In nucleotides, the CDR3 is TGTGCTAGTGGTGCCCACCAGGGGGCCGGCACTGAAGCTTTCTTT.

CDR3 nucleotides: TGTGCCAGAAGCCGCTCGGGGTGGCTTAAATGGAATCAGCCCCAGCATTTT. It translates to CARSRSGWLKWNQPQHF. The rearrangement uses TRBV5-3 and TRBJ1-5; D is undetermined. TRBV5-3 is sorted into the ORF group, with uncertain function. V was pared by 4 bases and J by 4 bases, with 21 bases between. The CDR3 is 17 amino acids.

The J gene is TRBJ1-5, the V gene TRBV2; 7 bases map to TRBD1. The germline gives CDR1 SNHLY, CDR2 FYNNEI. CDR3 size: 15 residues. V shed 8 bases and J 4 bases; nucleotides not matched to a gene: 11. CDR3 sequence (DNA): TGTGCCAGCCGGGACAGTAATACTCGTAATCAGCCCCAGCATTTT. Translation: CASRDSNTRNQPQHF.

The chain is built from TRBV7-2 and TRBJ2-4; 9 bases match TRBD1. The CDR3 has 15 amino acids. Germline CDR1 reads SGHTA; CDR2 reads FQGNSA. J was trimmed by 7 bases and V by 1 base; bases with no gene match: 5. CDR3: CASSLGVTGGNIQYF. The DNA of the CDR3 is TGTGCCAGCAGCTTAGGGGTGACAGGGGGGAACATTCAGTACTTC.

The chain links TRBV14 to TRBJ2-2; 9 bases fit TRBD1. CDR1 and CDR2 from the germline V gene are SGHDN and FVKESK. The CDR3 length is 14 residues. V was pared by 6 bases and J by 4 bases, with 3 bases of the junction left unmatched. The CDR3 DNA reads TGTGCCAGCAGGGGGACAGGGCCCACCGGGGAGCTGTTTTTT. It is translated as CASRGTGPTGELFF.

This clone was observed a handful of times. The V call is TRBV5-1, the J call TRBJ2-2; D not certain. The CDR3 covers 14 residues. The germline V gene has CDR1 SGHRS and CDR2 YFSETQ. V dropped 0 bases and J dropped 7 bases, with 10 bases sitting between them. The CDR3 protein is CASSLEGADGELFF. CDR3 nucleotide sequence: TGCGCCAGCAGCTTGGAGGGCGCGGACGGGGAGCTGTTTTTT.

The V call is TRBV6-5, the J call TRBJ2-1, with D unresolved. The V and J ends lost 7 bases and 3 bases respectively, with 4 bases between them. Germline V gene lookup returns CDR1 MNHEY and CDR2 SVGAGI. The length of the CDR3 is 11 residues. CDR3 sequence: CASTHYNEQFF. CDR3 sequence (DNA): TGTGCCAGCACCCACTACAATGAGCAGTTCTTC.

This clone was observed a single time. The chain carries TRBV5-3 and TRBJ2-3, with a possible D match to TRBD2 (5 bases). TRBV5-3 is reported as an ORF; its role is uncertain. The CDR3 covers 17 residues. V was pared by 0 bases and J by 5 bases, with 19 bases between. The CDR3 is CARSLGRWTSLGDTQYF. Here the CDR3 DNA reads TGTGCCAGAAGCTTGGGGAGGTGGACTTCTCTCGGAGATACGCAGTATTTT.

This clone appeared a few times. V gene TRBV5-1 combines with J gene TRBJ2-3; 8 nucleotides agree with TRBD1. Per the germline V gene, CDR1 is SGHRS and CDR2 is YFSETQ. Germline trimming cut 4 bases from V and 4 bases from J; bases unmatched to any gene: 2. The length of the CDR3 is 13 residues. CDR3 amino acids: CASSGTGPDTQYF. The CDR3 DNA reads as TGCGCCAGCAGCGGGACAGGTCCAGATACGCAGTATTTT.

The chain links TRBV25-1 to TRBJ1-6, with D possibly being TRBD1 (6 bases). The CDR3 runs to 14 residues. Per the germline V gene, CDR1 is MGHDK and CDR2 is SYGVNS. V shed 0 bases and J shed 11 bases, with 11 bases lying between them. CDR3 DNA: TGTGCCAGCAGTGAATACGGGGGCCACACACCCCTCCACTTT. Its translation: CASSEYGGHTPLHF.

The chain uses TRBV7-3 and TRBJ1-2; D not certain. Germline CDR1 is SGHTA and CDR2 is FQGTGA. V was pared by 1 base and J by 1 base, with 1 base between. The CDR3 totals 12 residues. DNA for the CDR3: TGTGCCAGCAGCTTAAGTAACTATGGCTACACCTTC. Residues: CASSLSNYGYTF.

This clone appeared a single time. The CDR3 sequence: CASSPRFMGNYGYTF. CDR3 nucleotides: TGTGCCAGCAGTCCGCGTTTTATGGGCAACTATGGCTACACCTTC. This chain connects TRBV6-5 to TRBJ1-2; no clear D gene. The germline V gene encodes CDR1 MNHEY and CDR2 SVGAGI. The CDR3 length is 15 residues. V was clipped by 5 bases and J by 2 bases, with 15 bases between them.

The rearrangement uses TRBV4-3 and TRBJ1-5; unclear D gene. This CDR3 comprises 15 residues. From germline, CDR1 is LGHNA and CDR2 YSLEER. The V end lost 3 bases, the J end lost 0 bases, and 9 bases lay between the germline ends. The CDR3 here is CASSQQHVSNQPQHF. The CDR3 nucleotides are TGCGCCAGCAGCCAGCAACACGTTAGCAATCAGCCCCAGCATTTT.

This clone was seen once. The rearrangement links TRBV28 to TRBJ1-1, with D possibly TRBD1 on 6 matching bases. CDR3 size: 12 residues. V lost 10 bases and J lost 10, with 19 bases in between. Germline CDR1 and CDR2: MDHEN and SYDVKM. The CDR3 DNA reads as TGTGCCACACGAAGACAGGATCAGCGAGCTTTCTTT. This sequence encodes CATRRQDQRAFF.